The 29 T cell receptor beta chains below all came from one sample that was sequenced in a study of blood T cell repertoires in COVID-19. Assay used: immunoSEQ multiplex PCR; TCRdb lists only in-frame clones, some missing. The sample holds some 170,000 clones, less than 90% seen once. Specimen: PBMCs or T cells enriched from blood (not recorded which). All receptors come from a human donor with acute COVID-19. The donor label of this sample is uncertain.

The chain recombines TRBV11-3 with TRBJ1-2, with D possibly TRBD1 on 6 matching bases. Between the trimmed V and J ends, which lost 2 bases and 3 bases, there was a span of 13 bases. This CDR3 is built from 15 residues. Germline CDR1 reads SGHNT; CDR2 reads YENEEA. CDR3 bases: TGTGCCAGCAGCTTACCCCGGGACACCTACTATGGCTACACCTTC. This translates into CASSLPRDTYYGYTF.

The CDR3 loop reads CASSYGVRTRYGYTF. In nucleotides, the CDR3 is TGTGCCAGCAGTTACGGGGTCAGGACACGATATGGCTACACCTTC. This sequence joins TRBV6-5 and TRBJ1-2, with D possibly TRBD1 on 5 matching bases. The CDR3 spans 15 residues. V was trimmed by 2 bases and J by 5 bases, leaving 15 bases between them. Germline values: CDR1 MNHEY, CDR2 SVGAGI.

The CDR3 nucleotides are TGTGCCTGGAGTCCGGGACAGGGCAGGCACATTCAGTACTTC. The encoded protein is CAWSPGQGRHIQYF. J is TRBJ2-4 and V is TRBV30, with 9 bases lining up with TRBD1. CDR3 length: 14 amino acids. V shed 2 bases and J 8 bases; nucleotides not matched to a gene: 7. Germline loops: CDR1 GTSNPN, CDR2 SVGIG (reference sequence).

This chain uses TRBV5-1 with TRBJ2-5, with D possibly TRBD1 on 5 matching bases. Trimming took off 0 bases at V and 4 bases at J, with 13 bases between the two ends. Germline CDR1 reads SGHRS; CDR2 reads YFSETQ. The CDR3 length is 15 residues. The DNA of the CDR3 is TGCGCCAGCAGCTTGGATGGCAGGGTAGGAGAGACCCAGTACTTC. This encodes CASSLDGRVGETQYF.

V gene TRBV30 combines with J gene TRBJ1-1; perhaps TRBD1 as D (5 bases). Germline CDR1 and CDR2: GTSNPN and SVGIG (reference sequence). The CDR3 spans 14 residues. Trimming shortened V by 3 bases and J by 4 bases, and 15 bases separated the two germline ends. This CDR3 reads CAWRKGAWGTEAFF. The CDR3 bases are TGTGCCTGGAGGAAAGGGGCCTGGGGCACTGAAGCTTTCTTT.

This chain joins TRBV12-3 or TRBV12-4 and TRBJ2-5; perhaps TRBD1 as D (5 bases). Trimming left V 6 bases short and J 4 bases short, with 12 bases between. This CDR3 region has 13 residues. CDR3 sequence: CASRPRVRETQYF. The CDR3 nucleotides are TGTGCCAGCAGGCCCAGGGTACGAGAGACCCAGTACTTC.

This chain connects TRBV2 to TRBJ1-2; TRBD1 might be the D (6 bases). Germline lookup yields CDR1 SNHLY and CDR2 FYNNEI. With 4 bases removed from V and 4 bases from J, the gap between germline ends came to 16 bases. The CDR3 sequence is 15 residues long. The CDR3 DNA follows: TGTGCCAGCAGTGTTCGGACAGTAACCTCCTATGGCTACACCTTC. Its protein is CASSVRTVTSYGYTF.

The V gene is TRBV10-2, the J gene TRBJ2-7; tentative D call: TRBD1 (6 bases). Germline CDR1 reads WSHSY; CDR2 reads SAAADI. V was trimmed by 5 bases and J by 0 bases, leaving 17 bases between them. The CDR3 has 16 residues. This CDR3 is CASSFPKDRYSYEQYF. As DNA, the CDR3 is TGCGCCAGCAGTTTCCCGAAAGACAGGTACTCCTACGAGCAGTACTTC.

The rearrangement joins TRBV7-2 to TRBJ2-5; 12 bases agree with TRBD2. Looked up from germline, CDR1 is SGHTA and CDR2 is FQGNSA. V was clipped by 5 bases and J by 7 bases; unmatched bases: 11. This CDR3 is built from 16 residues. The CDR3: CASSQKTSGGPLTQYF. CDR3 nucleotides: TGTGCCAGCAGCCAAAAGACTAGCGGGGGTCCCTTGACCCAGTACTTC. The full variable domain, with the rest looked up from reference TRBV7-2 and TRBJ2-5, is GAGVSQSPSNKVTEKGKDVELRCDPISGHTALYWYRQSLGQGLEFLIYFQGNSAPDKSGLPSDRFSAERTGGSVSTLTIQRTQQEDSAVYLCASSQKTSGGPLTQYFGPGTRLLVL.

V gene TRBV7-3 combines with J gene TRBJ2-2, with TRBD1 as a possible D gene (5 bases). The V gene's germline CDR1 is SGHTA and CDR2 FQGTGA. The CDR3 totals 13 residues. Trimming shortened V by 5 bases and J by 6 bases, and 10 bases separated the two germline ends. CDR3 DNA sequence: TGTGCCAGCAGCCGCAGGGTGTCCGGGGAGCTGTTTTTT. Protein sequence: CASSRRVSGELFF.

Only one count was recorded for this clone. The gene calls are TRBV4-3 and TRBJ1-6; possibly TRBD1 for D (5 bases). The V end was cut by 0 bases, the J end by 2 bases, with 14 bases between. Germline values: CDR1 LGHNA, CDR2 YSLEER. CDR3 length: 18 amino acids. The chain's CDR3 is CASSQDWGVGAYNSPLHF. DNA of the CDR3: TGCGCCAGCAGCCAAGATTGGGGGGTGGGGGCCTATAATTCACCCCTCCACTTT.

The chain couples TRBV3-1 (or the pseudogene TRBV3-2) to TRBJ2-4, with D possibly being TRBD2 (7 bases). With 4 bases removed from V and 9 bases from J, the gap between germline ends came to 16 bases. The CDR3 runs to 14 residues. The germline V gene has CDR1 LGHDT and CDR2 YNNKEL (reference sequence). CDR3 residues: CASSPSTGGFIQYF. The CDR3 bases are TGTGCCAGCAGCCCGTCCACGGGGGGCTTCATTCAGTACTTC.

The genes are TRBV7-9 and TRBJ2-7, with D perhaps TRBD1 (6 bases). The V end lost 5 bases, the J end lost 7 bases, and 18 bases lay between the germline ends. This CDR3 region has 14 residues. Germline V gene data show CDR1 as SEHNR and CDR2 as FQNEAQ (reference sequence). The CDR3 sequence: CASSPPTGAREQYF. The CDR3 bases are TGTGCCAGCAGCCCGCCGACAGGCGCGAGGGAGCAGTACTTC.

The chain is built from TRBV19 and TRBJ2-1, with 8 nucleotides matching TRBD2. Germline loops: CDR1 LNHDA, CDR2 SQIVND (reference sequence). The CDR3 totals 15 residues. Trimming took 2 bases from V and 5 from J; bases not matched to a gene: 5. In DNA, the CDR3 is TGTGCCAGTAGTATAATGCGGGGGGTCAACAATGAGCAGTTCTTC. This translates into CASSIMRGVNNEQFF.

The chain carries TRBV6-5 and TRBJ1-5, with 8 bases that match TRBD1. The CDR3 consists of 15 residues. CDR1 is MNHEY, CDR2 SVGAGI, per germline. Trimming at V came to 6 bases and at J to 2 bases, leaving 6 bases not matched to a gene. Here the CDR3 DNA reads TGTGCCAGCAGGGTGGACAGGGCGGGCAATCAGCCCCAGCATTTT. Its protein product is CASRVDRAGNQPQHF.

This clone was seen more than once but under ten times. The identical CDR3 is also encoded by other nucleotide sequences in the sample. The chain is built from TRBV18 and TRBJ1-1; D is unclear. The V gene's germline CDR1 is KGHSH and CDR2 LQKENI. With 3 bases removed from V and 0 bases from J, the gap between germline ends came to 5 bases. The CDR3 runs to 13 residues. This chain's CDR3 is CASSPGLNTEAFF. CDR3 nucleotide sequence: TGTGCCAGCTCACCCGGGTTGAACACTGAAGCTTTCTTT.

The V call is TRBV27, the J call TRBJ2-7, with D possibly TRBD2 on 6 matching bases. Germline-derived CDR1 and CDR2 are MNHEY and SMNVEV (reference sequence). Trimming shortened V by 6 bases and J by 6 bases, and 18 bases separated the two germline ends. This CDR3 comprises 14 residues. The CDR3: CASSPFGGAIEQYF. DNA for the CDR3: TGTGCCAGCAGCCCATTCGGAGGGGCGATCGAGCAGTACTTC.

CDR3 loop: CASSRTGFNYGYTF. CDR3 nucleotide sequence: TGTGCCAGCTCACGGACAGGATTTAACTATGGCTACACCTTC. The chain carries TRBV27 and TRBJ1-2, with TRBD1 matching 7 bases. V dropped 8 bases and J dropped 1; count of bases not matched to a gene: 7. From germline, CDR1 is MNHEY and CDR2 SMNVEV (reference sequence). The CDR3 is made up of 14 amino acids.

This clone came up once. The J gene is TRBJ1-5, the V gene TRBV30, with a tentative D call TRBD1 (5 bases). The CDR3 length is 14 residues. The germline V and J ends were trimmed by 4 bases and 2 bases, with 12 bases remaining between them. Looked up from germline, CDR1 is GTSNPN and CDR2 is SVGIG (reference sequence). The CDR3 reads CAWKGQKGNQPQHF. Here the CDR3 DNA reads TGTGCCTGGAAAGGACAAAAGGGCAATCAGCCCCAGCATTTT.

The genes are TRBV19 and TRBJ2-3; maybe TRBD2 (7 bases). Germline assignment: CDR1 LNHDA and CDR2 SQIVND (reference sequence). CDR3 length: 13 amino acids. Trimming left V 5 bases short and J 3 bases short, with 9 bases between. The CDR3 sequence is CASSGRGTDTQYF. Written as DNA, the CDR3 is TGTGCCAGTAGTGGGAGGGGGACAGATACGCAGTATTTT.

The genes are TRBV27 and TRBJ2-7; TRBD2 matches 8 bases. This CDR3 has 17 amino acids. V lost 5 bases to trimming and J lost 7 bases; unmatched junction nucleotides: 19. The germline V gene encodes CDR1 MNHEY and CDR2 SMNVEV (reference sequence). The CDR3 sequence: CASSPQAGGIRGGEQYF. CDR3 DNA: TGTGCCAGCAGTCCCCAGGCGGGGGGCATCCGGGGAGGGGAGCAGTACTTC.

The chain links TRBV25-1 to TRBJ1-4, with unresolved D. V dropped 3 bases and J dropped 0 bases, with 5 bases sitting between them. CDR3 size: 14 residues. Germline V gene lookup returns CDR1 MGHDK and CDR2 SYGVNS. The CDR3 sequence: CASSDGATNEKLFF. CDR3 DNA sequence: TGTGCCAGCAGTGACGGGGCAACTAATGAAAAACTGTTTTTT.

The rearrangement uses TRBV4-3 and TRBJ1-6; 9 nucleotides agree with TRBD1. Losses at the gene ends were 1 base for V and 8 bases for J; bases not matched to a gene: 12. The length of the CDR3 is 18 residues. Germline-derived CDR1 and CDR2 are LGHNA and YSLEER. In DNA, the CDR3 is TGCGCCAGCAGCCAAGTAGGAACGGGACAGGGAAGGTATTCACCCCTCCACTTT. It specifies CASSQVGTGQGRYSPLHF.

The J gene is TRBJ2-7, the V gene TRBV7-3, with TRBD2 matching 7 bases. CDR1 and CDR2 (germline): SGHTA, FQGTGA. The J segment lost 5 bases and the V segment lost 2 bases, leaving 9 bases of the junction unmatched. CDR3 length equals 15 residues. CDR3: CASSLDGLGSNEQYF. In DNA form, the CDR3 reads TGTGCCAGCAGCTTAGACGGACTAGGGAGTAACGAGCAGTACTTC.

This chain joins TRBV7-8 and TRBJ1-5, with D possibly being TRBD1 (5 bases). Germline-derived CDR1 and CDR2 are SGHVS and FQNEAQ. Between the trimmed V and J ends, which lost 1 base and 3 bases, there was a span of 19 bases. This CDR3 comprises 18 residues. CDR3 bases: TGTGCCAGCAGCTTAGGGCCCCTTAGGGGCGGACACAATCAGCCCCAGCATTTT. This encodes CASSLGPLRGGHNQPQHF.

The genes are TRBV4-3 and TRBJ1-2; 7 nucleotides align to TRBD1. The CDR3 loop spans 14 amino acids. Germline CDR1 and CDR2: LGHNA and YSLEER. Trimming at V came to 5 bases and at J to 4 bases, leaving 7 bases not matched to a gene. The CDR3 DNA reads TGCGCCAGCAGCTATCATGACAGGGTCTATGGCTACACCTTC. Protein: CASSYHDRVYGYTF.

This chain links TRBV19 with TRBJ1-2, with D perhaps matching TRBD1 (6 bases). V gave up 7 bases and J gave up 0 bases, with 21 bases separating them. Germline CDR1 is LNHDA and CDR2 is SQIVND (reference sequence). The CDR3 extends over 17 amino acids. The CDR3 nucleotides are TGTGCCAGTACCGACGACAGGTCGAGCTACGCTAACTATGGCTACACCTTC. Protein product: CASTDDRSSYANYGYTF. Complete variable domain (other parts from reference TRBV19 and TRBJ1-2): DGGITQSPKYLFRKEGQNVTLSCEQNLNHDAMYWYRQDPGQGLRLIYYSQIVNDFQKGDIAEGYSVSREKKESFPLTVTSAQKNPTAFYLCASTDDRSSYANYGYTFGSGTRLTVV.

The CDR3 is CASSPRGTPFTGELFF. The DNA of the CDR3 is TGCGCCAGCAGCCCTAGAGGCACTCCTTTCACCGGGGAGCTGTTTTTT. The V and J genes are TRBV5-1 and TRBJ2-2; D call uncertain. This CDR3 has 16 residues. Trimming shortened V by 4 bases and J by 4 bases, and 17 bases separated the two germline ends. Germline assignment: CDR1 SGHRS and CDR2 YFSETQ.

The CDR3, as DNA: TGCGCCAGCCGAGGACAGGGGCCTAGTGAGCCCCAGCATTTT. This gives the protein CASRGQGPSEPQHF. This sequence joins TRBV4-1 and TRBJ1-5, with 9 bases matching TRBD1. Trimming removed 8 bases from V and 8 bases from J; junction bases left unmatched: 10. The CDR3 consists of 14 residues. CDR1 and CDR2 (germline): MGHRA, YSYEKL.